One T cell receptor (beta chain) is described in this entry. The entry originates in a study of blood T cell repertoires in COVID-19. The overall study: PBMCs, B-cell-depleted T cells, or T cells were the source of the cDNA or gDNA that made up the material.

The CDR3 runs to 15 residues. Trimming took off 2 bases at V and 3 bases at J, with 13 bases between the two ends. Germline CDR1 and CDR2: SNHLY and FYNNEI. Only in-frame clones appear in the TCRdb table, and some are missing; sequencing was by immunoSEQ multiplex PCR. The data hold about 400,000 clones, with around 86% observed a single time. Sample: peripheral blood. This sequence was found in a human donor in a cohort sampled during active COVID-19. The chain recombines TRBV2 with TRBJ2-5; possibly TRBD2 for D (7 bases). The DNA of the CDR3 is TGTGCCAGCAGTGAACGGGGGAGGGGGAAAGAGACCCAGTACTTC. Its protein product is CASSERGRGKETQYF. Full variable domain (outside the CDR3, taken from reference TRBV2 and TRBJ2-5): EPEVTQTPSHQVTQMGQEVILRCVPISNHLYFYWYRQILGQKVEFLVSFYNNEISEKSEIFDDQFSVERPDGSNFTLKIRSTKLEDSAMYFCASSERGRGKETQYFGPGTRLLVL.